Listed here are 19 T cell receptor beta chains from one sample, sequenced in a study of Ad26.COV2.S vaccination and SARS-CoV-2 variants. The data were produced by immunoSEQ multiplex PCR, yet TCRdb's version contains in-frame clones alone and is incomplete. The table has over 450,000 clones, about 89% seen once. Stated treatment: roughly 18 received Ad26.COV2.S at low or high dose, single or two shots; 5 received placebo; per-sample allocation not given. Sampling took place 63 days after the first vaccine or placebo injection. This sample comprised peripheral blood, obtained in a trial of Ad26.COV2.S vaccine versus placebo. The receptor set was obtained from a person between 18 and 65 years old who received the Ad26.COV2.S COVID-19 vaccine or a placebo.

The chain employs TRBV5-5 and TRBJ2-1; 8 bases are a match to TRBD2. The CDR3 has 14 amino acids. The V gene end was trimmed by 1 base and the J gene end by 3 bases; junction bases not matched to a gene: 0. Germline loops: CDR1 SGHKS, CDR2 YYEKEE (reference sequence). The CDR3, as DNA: TGTGCCAGCAGCTTGACTAGCGGCTACAATGAGCAGTTCTTC. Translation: CASSLTSGYNEQFF.

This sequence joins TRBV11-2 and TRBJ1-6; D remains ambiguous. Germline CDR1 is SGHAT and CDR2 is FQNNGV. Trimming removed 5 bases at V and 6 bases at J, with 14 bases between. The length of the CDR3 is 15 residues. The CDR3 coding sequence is TGTGCCAGCAGCCTCCCTGCCGGGCGTAATTCACCCCTCCACTTT. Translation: CASSLPAGRNSPLHF.

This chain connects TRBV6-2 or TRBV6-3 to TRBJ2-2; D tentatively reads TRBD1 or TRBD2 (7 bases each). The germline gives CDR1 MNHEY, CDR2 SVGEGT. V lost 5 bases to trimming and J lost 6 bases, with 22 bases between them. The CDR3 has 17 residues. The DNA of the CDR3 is TGTGCCAGCAGTATTCCCAGCGGGACAGCCCCCCCCGGGGAGCTGTTTTTT. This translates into CASSIPSGTAPPGELFF.

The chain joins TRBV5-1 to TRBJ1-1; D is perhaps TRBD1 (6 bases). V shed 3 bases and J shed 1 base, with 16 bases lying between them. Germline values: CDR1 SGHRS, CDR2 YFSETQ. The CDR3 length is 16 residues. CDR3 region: CASSSGDGTANTEAFF. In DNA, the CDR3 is TGCGCCAGCAGCTCAGGGGATGGGACGGCGAACACTGAAGCTTTCTTT. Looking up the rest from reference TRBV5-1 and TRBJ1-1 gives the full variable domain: KAGVTQTPRYLIKTRGQQVTLSCSPISGHRSVSWYQQTPGQGLQFLFEYFSETQRNKGNFPGRFSGRQFSNSRSEMNVSTLELGDSALYLCASSSGDGTANTEAFFGQGTRLTVV.

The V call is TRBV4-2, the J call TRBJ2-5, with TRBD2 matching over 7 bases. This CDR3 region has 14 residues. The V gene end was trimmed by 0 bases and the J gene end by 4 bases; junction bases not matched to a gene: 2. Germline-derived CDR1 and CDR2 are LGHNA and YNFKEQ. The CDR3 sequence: CASSQDIAGETQYF. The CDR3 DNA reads TGTGCCAGCAGCCAAGATATAGCGGGAGAGACCCAGTACTTC.

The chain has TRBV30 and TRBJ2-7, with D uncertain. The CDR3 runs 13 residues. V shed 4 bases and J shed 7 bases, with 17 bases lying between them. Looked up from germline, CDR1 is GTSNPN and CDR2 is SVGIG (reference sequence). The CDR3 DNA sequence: TGTGCCTGGATTGGCGGTTTTACGTCGGAGCAGTACTTC. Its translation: CAWIGGFTSEQYF.

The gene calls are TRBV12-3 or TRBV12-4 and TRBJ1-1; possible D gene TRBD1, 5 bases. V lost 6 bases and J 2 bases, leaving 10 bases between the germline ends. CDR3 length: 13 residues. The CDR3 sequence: CASRLGVNTEAFF. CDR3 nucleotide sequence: TGTGCCAGCAGGCTGGGGGTTAACACTGAAGCTTTCTTT.

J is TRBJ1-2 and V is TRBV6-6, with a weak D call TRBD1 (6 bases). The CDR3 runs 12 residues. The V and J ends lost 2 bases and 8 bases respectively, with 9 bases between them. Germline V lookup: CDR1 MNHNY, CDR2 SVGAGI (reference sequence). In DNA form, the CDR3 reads TGTGCCAGCAGTTACGGGGGCGAGGGCTACACCTTC. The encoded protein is CASSYGGEGYTF.

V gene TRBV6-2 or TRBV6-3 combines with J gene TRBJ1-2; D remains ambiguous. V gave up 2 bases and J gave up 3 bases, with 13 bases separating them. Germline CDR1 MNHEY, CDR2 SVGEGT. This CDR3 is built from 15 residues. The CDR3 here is CASSYLFGRDYGYTF. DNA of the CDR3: TGTGCCAGCAGTTACCTTTTCGGACGGGACTATGGCTACACCTTC.

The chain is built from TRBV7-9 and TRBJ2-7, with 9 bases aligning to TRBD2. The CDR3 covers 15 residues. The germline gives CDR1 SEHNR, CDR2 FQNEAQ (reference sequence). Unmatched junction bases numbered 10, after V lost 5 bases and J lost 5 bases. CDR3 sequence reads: CASSLGGGRVHEQYF. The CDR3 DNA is TGTGCCAGCAGCCTAGGGGGCGGGAGGGTCCACGAGCAGTACTTC.

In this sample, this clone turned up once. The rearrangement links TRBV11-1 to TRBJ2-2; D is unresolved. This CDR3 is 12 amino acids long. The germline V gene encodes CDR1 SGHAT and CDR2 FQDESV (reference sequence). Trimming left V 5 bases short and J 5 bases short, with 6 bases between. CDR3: CASSRGTGELFF. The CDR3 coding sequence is TGTGCCAGCAGCCGAGGAACCGGGGAGCTGTTTTTT.

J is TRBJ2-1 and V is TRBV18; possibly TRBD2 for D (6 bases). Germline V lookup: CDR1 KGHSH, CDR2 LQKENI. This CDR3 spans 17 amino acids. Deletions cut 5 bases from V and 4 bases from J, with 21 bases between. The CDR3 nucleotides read TGTGCCAGCTCATTACCGGGACTCCCAAACCCTTACAATGAGCAGTTCTTC. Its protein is CASSLPGLPNPYNEQFF.

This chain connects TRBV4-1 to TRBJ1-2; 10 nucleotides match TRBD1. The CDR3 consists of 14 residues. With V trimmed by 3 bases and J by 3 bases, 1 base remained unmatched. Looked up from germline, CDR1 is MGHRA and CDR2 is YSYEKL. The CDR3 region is CASSHGTGDYGYTF. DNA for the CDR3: TGCGCCAGCAGCCACGGGACAGGGGACTATGGCTACACCTTC.

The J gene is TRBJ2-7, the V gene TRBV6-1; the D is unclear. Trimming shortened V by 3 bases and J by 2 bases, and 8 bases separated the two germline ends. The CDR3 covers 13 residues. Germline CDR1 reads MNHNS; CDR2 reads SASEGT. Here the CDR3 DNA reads TGTGCCAGCAGTGAGTCGCCTACCTACGAGCAGTACTTC. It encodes CASSESPTYEQYF.

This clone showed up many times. Here the CDR3 DNA reads TGCGCCAGCAGTGGGCAGCTTAACACCGGGGAGCTGTTTTTT. This sequence encodes CASSGQLNTGELFF. The rearrangement joins TRBV5-1 to TRBJ2-2; D not certain. V lost 5 bases to trimming and J lost 2 bases, with 10 bases between them. Per germline, CDR1 SGHRS and CDR2 YFSETQ. This CDR3 comprises 14 residues. Variable domain in full (rest from reference TRBV5-1 and TRBJ2-2): KAGVTQTPRYLIKTRGQQVTLSCSPISGHRSVSWYQQTPGQGLQFLFEYFSETQRNKGNFPGRFSGRQFSNSRSEMNVSTLELGDSALYLCASSGQLNTGELFFGEGSRLTVL.

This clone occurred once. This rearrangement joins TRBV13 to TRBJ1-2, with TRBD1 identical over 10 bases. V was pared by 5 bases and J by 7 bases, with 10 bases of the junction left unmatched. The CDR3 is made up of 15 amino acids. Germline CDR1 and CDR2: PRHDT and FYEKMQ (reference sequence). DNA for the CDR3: TGTGCCAGCAGCCTAACCGGGACAGGGGCCCCTGGCTACACCTTC. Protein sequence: CASSLTGTGAPGYTF.

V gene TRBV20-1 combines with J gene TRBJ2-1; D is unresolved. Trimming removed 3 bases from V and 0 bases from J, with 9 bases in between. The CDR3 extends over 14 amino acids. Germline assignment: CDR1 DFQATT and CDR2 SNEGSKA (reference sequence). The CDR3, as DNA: TGCAGTGCTAGTTTCGGTAGCTCCTACAATGAGCAGTTCTTC. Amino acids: CSASFGSSYNEQFF.

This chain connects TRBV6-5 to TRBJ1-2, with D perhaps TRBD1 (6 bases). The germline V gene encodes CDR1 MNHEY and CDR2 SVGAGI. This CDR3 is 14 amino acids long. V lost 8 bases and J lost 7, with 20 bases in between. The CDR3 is CASYGRGYSGGYTF. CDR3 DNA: TGTGCCAGCTATGGCAGGGGATACTCGGGTGGCTACACCTTC.

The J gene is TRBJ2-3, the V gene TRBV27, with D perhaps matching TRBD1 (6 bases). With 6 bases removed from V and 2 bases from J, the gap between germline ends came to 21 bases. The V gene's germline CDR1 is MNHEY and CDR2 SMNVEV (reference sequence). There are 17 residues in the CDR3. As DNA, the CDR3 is TGTGCCAGCAGCCCGCTCGGCAGGGGTGGGTACACAGATACGCAGTATTTT. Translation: CASSPLGRGGYTDTQYF.